This TCR beta chain was obtained from a study of T cell repertoires in cytomegalovirus infection. The overall study: Public TCR beta signature analysis indicated the presence of both CMV infection and matching HLA type.

General study points: The ex vivo response was dominated by HLA-C-restricted CMV-specific TCR beta clonotypes. The cumulative frequency of public TCR beta families distinguished individuals who carried CMV together with the relevant HLA.

Only one count was recorded for this clonotype. Its antigen is not known. At one of its ends the junction is not consistent with the germline gene, which may arise from a read error. TCRdb reanalysed the reads using MiXCR and keeps one entry per CDR3 protein. The sample has tens of thousands of distinct CDR3 sequences, around 28% seen once. This receptor was taken from a human donor in good health (CMV status not recorded). Some clones in this sample may be carry-over from other donors' samples. The starting material was CD8+ T cells from cultured PBMCs, obtained from culture after CMV antigen stimulation.

Here the CDR3 DNA reads TGTGCCAGCAGTGTTGACAGGGGGTTC. Translation: CASSVDRGF. V gene TRBV27 combines with J gene TRBJ2-7; 9 positions match TRBD1. Germline CDR1 and CDR2: MNHEY and SMNVEV (reference sequence). This CDR3 is 9 amino acids long.